A single sample is the source of the 28 T cell receptor beta chains below, sequenced in a study of T cell changes during pregnancy in multiple sclerosis. Produced via immunoSEQ multiplex PCR; TCRdb's table is partial and in-frame only. This table holds 90,000 to 120,000 clones, over 85% found once. Sequenced here: peripheral blood, sampled in the second trimester of pregnancy. Receptor source: a female donor with multiple sclerosis, enrolled in a pregnancy study.

This rearrangement joins TRBV14 to TRBJ2-5; 9 bases line up with TRBD2. After removal of 4 bases from V and 3 bases from J, the junction contained 9 bases not matched to a gene. This CDR3 has 16 residues. Germline assignment: CDR1 SGHDN and CDR2 FVKESK. The DNA of the CDR3 is TGTGCCAGCAGCCCCTCTCCGGGACTAGCTGAAGAGACCCAGTACTTC. This encodes CASSPSPGLAEETQYF.

This sequence joins TRBV7-9 and TRBJ2-1; 8 positions agree with TRBD2. This CDR3 has 18 amino acids. CDR1 is SEHNR and CDR2 is FQNEAQ in the germline V gene (reference sequence). V was pared by 5 bases and J by 8 bases, with 20 bases of the junction left unmatched. Here the CDR3 DNA reads TGTGCCAGCAGCCCGACGGCTAGTCGGGAGGGGGGTATCTATGAGCAGTTCTTC. Its protein is CASSPTASREGGIYEQFF. Full variable domain (outside the CDR3, taken from reference TRBV7-9 and TRBJ2-1): DTGVSQNPRHKITKRGQNVTFRCDPISEHNRLYWYRQTLGQGPEFLTYFQNEAQLEKSRLLSDRFSAERPKGSFSTLEIQRTEQGDSAMYLCASSPTASREGGIYEQFFGPGTRLTVL.

V is TRBV2 and J is TRBJ2-3, with D perhaps TRBD2 (6 bases). Per germline, CDR1 SNHLY and CDR2 FYNNEI. Deletions cut 9 bases from V and 2 bases from J, with 18 bases between. The CDR3 runs to 15 residues. The CDR3, as DNA: TGTGCCAGAGCTGGAGGGGCGGATGTCACAGATACGCAGTATTTT. This gives the protein CARAGGADVTDTQYF. The complete variable domain, with remaining parts taken from reference TRBV2 and TRBJ2-3, reads EPEVTQTPSHQVTQMGQEVILRCVPISNHLYFYWYRQILGQKVEFLVSFYNNEISEKSEIFDDQFSVERPDGSNFTLKIRSTKLEDSAMYFCARAGGADVTDTQYFGPGTRLTVL.

This chain links TRBV4-1 with TRBJ2-3; 12 nucleotides agree with TRBD2. Per germline, CDR1 MGHRA and CDR2 YSYEKL. The CDR3 has 16 residues. The V segment lost 2 bases and the J segment 4 bases; nucleotides outside the gene matches: 4. Here the CDR3 DNA reads TGCGCCAGCAGCCAATCTAGCGGGGGGGCCTCAGATACGCAGTATTTT. Translating gives CASSQSSGGASDTQYF.

CDR3 amino acids: CASSPMMIAGVVNEQFF. CDR3 coding DNA: TGTGCCAGCTCACCAATGATGATAGCGGGGGTGGTCAATGAGCAGTTCTTC. This chain uses TRBV18 with TRBJ2-1, with 9 bases lining up with TRBD2. The germline CDR1 and CDR2 sequences are KGHSH and LQKENI. The V and J ends lost 2 bases and 6 bases, in that order; junction bases with no gene match: 11. This CDR3 is 17 amino acids long. The full variable domain, with the rest looked up from reference TRBV18 and TRBJ2-1, is NAGVMQNPRHLVRRRGQEARLRCSPMKGHSHVYWYRQLPEEGLKFMVYLQKENIIDESGMPKERFSAEFPKEGPSILRIQQVVRGDSAAYFCASSPMMIAGVVNEQFFGPGTRLTVL.

V is TRBV5-1 and J is TRBJ2-2; TRBD1 aligns across 7 bases. Germline-derived CDR1 and CDR2 are SGHRS and YFSETQ. Losses at the gene ends were 2 bases for V and 9 bases for J; bases not matched to a gene: 13. This CDR3 contains 16 residues. The CDR3 region is CASSFPRLGTARELFF. CDR3 nucleotides: TGCGCCAGCAGCTTCCCACGATTAGGGACAGCCAGGGAGCTGTTTTTT.

This clone has a single count. This chain links TRBV5-8 with TRBJ2-7; no reliable D call. V was cut by 2 bases and J by 6 bases, with 9 bases left in between. In germline, CDR1 is SGHTS, CDR2 YDEGEE. There are 12 residues in the CDR3. Written as DNA, the CDR3 is TGTGCCAGCAGCTTACATCTTGGCGAGCAGTACTTC. Its translation is CASSLHLGEQYF.

This chain connects TRBV19 to TRBJ1-1; D is ambiguous. Trimming took 4 bases from V and 4 from J, leaving 13 bases between them. This CDR3 comprises 14 residues. CDR1 is LNHDA and CDR2 is SQIVND in the germline V gene (reference sequence). CDR3 bases: TGTGCCAGTAGTAATGAGGGAGTGGGCACTGAAGCTTTCTTT. It codes for CASSNEGVGTEAFF.

The V call is TRBV5-1, the J call TRBJ2-2; tentatively, D is TRBD2 (6 bases). The ends were cut back, 0 bases at V and 9 bases at J, with 15 bases in the middle. The germline CDR1 and CDR2 sequences are SGHRS and YFSETQ. This CDR3 spans 15 amino acids. CDR3 sequence (DNA): TGCGCCAGCAGCTTGGCCTTAGGGAGGCTCAGGGAGCTGTTTTTT. It is translated as CASSLALGRLRELFF.

This CDR3 is CASGGPGLAGKSQETQYF. The CDR3 nucleotides read TGTGCCAGCGGGGGGCCGGGACTAGCGGGAAAATCGCAAGAGACCCAGTACTTC. This chain uses TRBV27 with TRBJ2-5, with 13 bases identical to TRBD2. V was pared by 8 bases and J by 2 bases, with 14 bases of the junction left unmatched. The CDR3 runs 18 residues. Germline CDR1 and CDR2: MNHEY and SMNVEV (reference sequence).

V usage is TRBV19 and J usage is TRBJ2-6; D unresolved. CDR3 size: 15 residues. With 7 bases removed from V and 2 bases from J, the gap between germline ends came to 12 bases. Germline V gene lookup returns CDR1 LNHDA and CDR2 SQIVND (reference sequence). The CDR3 is CASTLRGTGANVLTF. For the CDR3, the DNA is TGTGCCAGTACCCTCCGAGGCACTGGGGCCAACGTCCTGACTTTC.

The rearrangement links TRBV5-1 to TRBJ2-2; D not certain. Looked up from germline, CDR1 is SGHRS and CDR2 is YFSETQ. Trimming took 0 bases from V and 6 from J, leaving 6 bases between them. This CDR3 region has 13 residues. CDR3 loop: CASSLDPAGELFF. The CDR3 DNA follows: TGCGCCAGCAGCTTGGATCCGGCCGGGGAGCTGTTTTTT. Combining the CDR3 with reference TRBV5-1 and TRBJ2-2 gives the whole variable domain KAGVTQTPRYLIKTRGQQVTLSCSPISGHRSVSWYQQTPGQGLQFLFEYFSETQRNKGNFPGRFSGRQFSNSRSEMNVSTLELGDSALYLCASSLDPAGELFFGEGSRLTVL.

The chain joins TRBV10-1 to TRBJ2-2; 10 bases align to TRBD1. V lost 0 bases to trimming and J lost 5 bases; unmatched junction nucleotides: 12. Germline CDR1 and CDR2: WNHNN and SYGVQD (reference sequence). The CDR3 has 19 residues. The DNA for the CDR3 is TGCGCCAGCAGTGAGTCCCGCATACCGGGACAGGGGAATACCGGGGAGCTGTTTTTT. Translating gives CASSESRIPGQGNTGELFF.

The CDR3 DNA reads as TGTGCCAGCAGCTTCTTTTCCTACGAGCAGTACTTC. Translation: CASSFFSYEQYF. The rearrangement joins TRBV7-9 to TRBJ2-7, with D unclear. The V gene lost 3 bases and the J gene lost 1 base, with 4 bases spanning the gap. Germline CDR1 is SEHNR and CDR2 is FQNEAQ (reference sequence). The CDR3 is 12 amino acids.

V and J are TRBV5-4 and TRBJ2-7; TRBD1 aligns across 9 bases. This CDR3 region has 15 residues. With V trimmed by 5 bases and J by 1 base, 7 bases remained unmatched. Germline CDR1 is SGHNT and CDR2 is YYREEE (reference sequence). CDR3 sequence (DNA): TGTGCCAGCAGTCCGAGGACAGGGGATTCCTACGAGCAGTACTTC. Protein: CASSPRTGDSYEQYF. Filled out from reference TRBV5-4 and TRBJ2-7, the complete variable domain reads ETGVTQSPTHLIKTRGQQVTLRCSSQSGHNTVSWYQQALGQGPQFIFQYYREEENGRGNFPPRFSGLQFPNYSSELNVNALELDDSALYLCASSPRTGDSYEQYFGPGTRLTVT.

This sequence joins TRBV27 and TRBJ2-1, with D maybe TRBD1 (5 bases). Germline V gene data show CDR1 as MNHEY and CDR2 as SMNVEV (reference sequence). Deletions cut 6 bases from V and 10 bases from J, with 22 bases between. The CDR3 has 15 residues. This CDR3 reads CASRLGQVPFVEQFF. The CDR3 DNA sequence: TGTGCCAGCAGGCTGGGGCAGGTCCCTTTCGTCGAGCAGTTCTTC.

This clone showed up just a few times. CDR3 sequence reads: CASSLAQGATEAFF. Here the CDR3 DNA reads TGTGCCAGCAGCTTGGCACAGGGGGCCACTGAAGCTTTCTTT. V gene TRBV5-5 combines with J gene TRBJ1-1, with 9 positions matching TRBD1. The CDR3 is 14 residues long. V lost 0 bases to trimming and J lost 4 bases; unmatched junction nucleotides: 1. The germline V gene has CDR1 SGHKS and CDR2 YYEKEE (reference sequence).

V is TRBV5-1 and J is TRBJ2-1, with D tentatively TRBD2 (5 bases). Germline-derived CDR1 and CDR2 are SGHRS and YFSETQ. The V gene lost 5 bases and the J gene lost 1 base, with 13 bases spanning the gap. The CDR3 contains 15 residues. The CDR3, as DNA: TGCGCCAGCAGGAGTTGGGGAGAGTCCTACAATGAGCAGTTCTTC. Protein: CASRSWGESYNEQFF.

This CDR3 is CASRGREQYF. In DNA form, the CDR3 reads TGTGCCAGCAGGGGGCGGGAGCAGTACTTC. V is TRBV28 and J is TRBJ2-7, with D possibly matching TRBD1 (5 bases). The CDR3 extends over 10 amino acids. Trimming took 6 bases from V and 7 from J, leaving 7 bases between them. Germline V gene lookup returns CDR1 MDHEN and CDR2 SYDVKM.

The V call is TRBV15, the J call TRBJ1-4; 8 nucleotides align to TRBD1. CDR3 size: 15 residues. The J segment lost 8 bases and the V segment lost 2 bases, leaving 7 bases of the junction unmatched. The V gene's germline CDR1 is LNHNV and CDR2 YYDKDF (reference sequence). For the CDR3, the DNA is TGTGCCACCAGCAGAAAACAGGGGGGGGCGGAAAAACTGTTTTTT. Translated: CATSRKQGGAEKLFF.

The chain links TRBV29-1 to TRBJ2-5; TRBD1 agrees at 8 bases. CDR3 length: 15 residues. Germline V lookup: CDR1 SQVTM, CDR2 ANQGSEA. V was clipped by 5 bases and J by 1 base; unmatched bases: 9. The CDR3 reads CSVTGQGPFQETQYF. The CDR3 nucleotides are TGCAGCGTTACCGGACAGGGACCCTTCCAAGAGACCCAGTACTTC. Using reference TRBV29-1 and TRBJ2-5 for the parts outside the CDR3, the full variable domain is SAVISQKPSRDICQRGTSLTIQCQVDSQVTMMFWYRQQPGQSLTLIATANQGSEATYESGFVIDKFPISRPNLTFSTLTVSNMSPEDSSIYLCSVTGQGPFQETQYFGPGTRLLVL.

This clone was recorded once. The chain employs TRBV4-2 and TRBJ1-2; maybe TRBD1 (6 bases). Trimming stripped 0 bases from V and 5 bases from J, with 16 bases between. The CDR3 is 16 amino acids. Germline V gene data show CDR1 as LGHNA and CDR2 as YNFKEQ. Here the CDR3 reads CASSQESRGGPYGYTF. Here the CDR3 DNA reads TGTGCCAGCAGCCAAGAAAGCCGGGGGGGGCCTTATGGCTACACCTTC.

A single count supports this clone. This sequence joins TRBV6-1 and TRBJ2-7; 10 bases are a match to TRBD1. Germline CDR1 MNHNS, CDR2 SASEGT. The length of the CDR3 is 14 residues. The V segment lost 6 bases and the J segment 3 bases; nucleotides outside the gene matches: 5. In DNA form, the CDR3 reads TGTGCCAGCAGAGAGGACAGGGGGGGCTACGAGCAGTACTTC. Translating it yields CASREDRGGYEQYF.

This clone is a singleton in its sample. DNA of the CDR3: TGTGCCAGCAACGGACTTAACTCCTACAATGAGCAGTTCTTC. Its translation is CASNGLNSYNEQFF. The chain combines TRBV2 with TRBJ2-1, with D possibly matching TRBD2 (5 bases). The CDR3 consists of 14 residues. Germline CDR1 SNHLY, CDR2 FYNNEI. Trimming took 7 bases from V and 0 from J, leaving 10 bases between them. The full variable domain, in which reference TRBV2 and TRBJ2-1 provide the parts outside the CDR3, is EPEVTQTPSHQVTQMGQEVILRCVPISNHLYFYWYRQILGQKVEFLVSFYNNEISEKSEIFDDQFSVERPDGSNFTLKIRSTKLEDSAMYFCASNGLNSYNEQFFGPGTRLTVL.

The chain is built from TRBV7-7 and TRBJ1-1; no definite D call. Looked up from germline, CDR1 is SSHAT and CDR2 is FNYEAQ (reference sequence). The CDR3 covers 13 residues. The V gene lost 5 bases and the J gene lost 0 bases, with 7 bases spanning the gap. In DNA form, the CDR3 reads TGTGCCAGCAGCCCCGACATGAACACTGAAGCTTTCTTT. This translates into CASSPDMNTEAFF.

The chain has TRBV28 and TRBJ2-7, with D possibly being TRBD2 (5 bases). Germline assignment: CDR1 MDHEN and CDR2 SYDVKM. V lost 5 bases, J lost 3 bases, and 8 bases lay in between. There are 12 residues in the CDR3. The CDR3 nucleotides read TGTGCCAGCAGTGAGGGCATCTACGAGCAGTACTTC. Encoded protein: CASSEGIYEQYF.

The chain employs TRBV5-1 and TRBJ2-1; D not certain. The length of the CDR3 is 12 residues. Germline CDR1 is SGHRS and CDR2 is YFSETQ. The V end lost 4 bases, the J end lost 8 bases, and 10 bases lay between the germline ends. Written as DNA, the CDR3 is TGCGCCAGCAGCATTGAGTTGGATGAGCAGTTCTTC. This encodes CASSIELDEQFF. Variable domain in full (rest from reference TRBV5-1 and TRBJ2-1): KAGVTQTPRYLIKTRGQQVTLSCSPISGHRSVSWYQQTPGQGLQFLFEYFSETQRNKGNFPGRFSGRQFSNSRSEMNVSTLELGDSALYLCASSIELDEQFFGPGTRLTVL.

V and J are TRBV15 and TRBJ2-1; 8 nucleotides align to TRBD1. V was clipped by 4 bases and J by 10 bases; unmatched bases: 15. This CDR3 contains 16 residues. The germline V gene encodes CDR1 LNHNV and CDR2 YYDKDF (reference sequence). CDR3 coding DNA: TGTGCCACCAGCACTGCCACGGACAGGGTTTTGGTGGAGCAGTTCTTC. Translated: CATSTATDRVLVEQFF.